This TCR beta chain stems from a study of T cell changes during pregnancy in multiple sclerosis. The repertoire was sequenced with immunoSEQ multiplex PCR; TCRdb's copy has only in-frame clones and lacks some. Found here are approximately 50,000 clones, about 90% of them singletons; the top ten hold 5.5% to 7%. Per the germline V gene, CDR1 is MGHRA and CDR2 is YSYEKL. The CDR3 has 16 residues. Trimming stripped 1 base from V and 4 bases from J, with 17 bases between. The chain employs TRBV4-1 and TRBJ2-7, with a possible D match to TRBD2 (6 bases). The source of this sequence is a female donor in good health, enrolled as a control in a pregnancy study. The input for sequencing was peripheral blood, taken in the third trimester of pregnancy. The CDR3 protein is CASSQGIAGRRYEQYF. The CDR3, as DNA: TGCGCCAGCAGCCAAGGGATCGCGGGGCGCCGGTACGAGCAGTACTTC.